One sample yielded the 28 T cell receptor beta chains listed below, sequenced in a study of T cell responses to AZD1222 COVID-19 vaccine. Sequencing was performed with immunoSEQ multiplex PCR; in TCRdb, only in-frame clones are kept and a portion is missing. The sample yields more than 85,000 clones, about 87% seen once. The sequences come from peripheral blood, collected on day 0 of AZD1222 vaccination. These receptors were taken from an adult in good health.

The rearrangement joins TRBV9 to TRBJ2-1; D remains unclear. The ends were cut back, 2 bases at V and 1 base at J, with 10 bases in the middle. This CDR3 has 15 residues. In germline, CDR1 is SGDLS, CDR2 YYNGEE. CDR3 loop: CASSVRSLSYNEQFF. DNA of the CDR3: TGTGCCAGCAGCGTGCGGTCATTGTCCTACAATGAGCAGTTCTTC. The variable domain in full, completed from reference TRBV9 and TRBJ2-1, reads DSGVTQTPKHLITATGQRVTLRCSPRSGDLSVYWYQQSLDQGLQFLIQYYNGEERAKGNILERFSAQQFPDLHSELNLSSLELGDSALYFCASSVRSLSYNEQFFGPGTRLTVL.

CDR3 protein: CAWSVSGTEAFF. The CDR3, as DNA: TGTGCCTGGAGTGTGAGTGGGACTGAAGCTTTCTTT. This sequence joins TRBV30 and TRBJ1-1, with D uncertain. This CDR3 has 12 amino acids. V lost 0 bases and J lost 5, with 7 bases in between. Germline CDR1 is GTSNPN and CDR2 is SVGIG (reference sequence).

This chain connects TRBV11-2 to TRBJ2-1; TRBD2 matches 11 bases. Per germline, CDR1 SGHAT and CDR2 FQNNGV. V lost 1 base, J lost 9 bases, and 5 bases stayed unmatched. The CDR3 totals 15 residues. The CDR3 DNA reads as TGTGCCAGCAGCTTAGGGACTAGCGGGCGATCTGAGCAGTTCTTC. It specifies CASSLGTSGRSEQFF.

The CDR3 coding sequence is TGTGCCTGGTCTAAGGGTTGGGGACAGGGCGACGAGCAGTACTTC. Its protein is CAWSKGWGQGDEQYF. The V and J genes are TRBV30 and TRBJ2-7; 9 bases line up with TRBD1. The V gene's germline CDR1 is GTSNPN and CDR2 SVGIG (reference sequence). This CDR3 is 15 amino acids long. V trimming: 5 bases; J trimming: 5 bases; junction bases outside the gene matches: 13.

The rearrangement links TRBV7-2 to TRBJ1-2, with 9 bases identical to TRBD1. Germline V gives CDR1 SGHTA, CDR2 FQGNSA. The CDR3 has 17 amino acids. The V and J ends lost 1 base and 2 bases, in that order; junction bases with no gene match: 8. The CDR3 region is CASSLGGTGRLNYGYTF. CDR3 coding DNA: TGTGCCAGCAGCTTAGGGGGGACAGGGAGGCTGAACTATGGCTACACCTTC.

The rearrangement uses TRBV7-6 and TRBJ2-2; a possible D gene is TRBD2 (5 bases). The CDR3 extends over 14 amino acids. Per germline, CDR1 SGHVS and CDR2 FNYEAQ. The V end lost 4 bases, the J end lost 6 bases, and 12 bases lay between the germline ends. This chain's CDR3 is CASSSSRAAGELFF. CDR3 sequence (DNA): TGTGCCAGCAGCTCCTCCCGAGCGGCCGGGGAGCTGTTTTTT.

V is TRBV27 and J is TRBJ1-2, with TRBD1 identical over 7 bases. The V gene end was trimmed by 8 bases and the J gene end by 0 bases; junction bases not matched to a gene: 6. In germline, CDR1 is MNHEY, CDR2 SMNVEV (reference sequence). This CDR3 spans 14 amino acids. CDR3 in DNA: TGTGCCAGCGCCTGGGACAGAGCTAACTATGGCTACACCTTC. Residues: CASAWDRANYGYTF.

V usage is TRBV10-3 and J usage is TRBJ1-5, with a weak D call TRBD1 (6 bases). Germline V gene lookup returns CDR1 ENHRY and CDR2 SYGVKD. With 3 bases removed from V and 0 bases from J, the gap between germline ends came to 9 bases. The length of the CDR3 is 15 residues. The CDR3 sequence: CAISEGQTSNQPQHF. In nucleotides, the CDR3 is TGTGCCATCAGTGAAGGACAGACTAGCAATCAGCCCCAGCATTTT.

This clone appeared a single time. J is TRBJ1-2 and V is TRBV7-9, with D unclear. The germline V gene has CDR1 SEHNR and CDR2 FQNEAQ (reference sequence). Trimming removed 5 bases from V and 4 bases from J, with 14 bases in between. The CDR3 is 14 amino acids. The CDR3 protein is CASSAMSQTYGYTF. The CDR3 DNA reads as TGTGCCAGCAGCGCGATGAGTCAAACCTATGGCTACACCTTC. Variable domain in full (rest from reference TRBV7-9 and TRBJ1-2): DTGVSQNPRHKITKRGQNVTFRCDPISEHNRLYWYRQTLGQGPEFLTYFQNEAQLEKSRLLSDRFSAERPKGSFSTLEIQRTEQGDSAMYLCASSAMSQTYGYTFGSGTRLTVV.

The gene calls are TRBV28 and TRBJ2-1; D unclear. The length of the CDR3 is 13 residues. V lost 2 bases and J lost 8, with 10 bases in between. Germline V gene data show CDR1 as MDHEN and CDR2 as SYDVKM. The CDR3 region is CASSLVRLDEQFF. The CDR3 DNA sequence: TGTGCCAGCAGTTTAGTCCGTCTCGATGAGCAGTTCTTC.

The J gene is TRBJ2-7, the V gene TRBV27, with D perhaps assigned TRBD1 or TRBD2 (5 bases each). CDR1 and CDR2 from the germline V gene are MNHEY and SMNVEV (reference sequence). CDR3 length equals 12 residues. Trimming shortened V by 9 bases and J by 3 bases, and 12 bases separated the two germline ends. DNA for the CDR3: TGTGCCAGTCAGGGCAGCGGCTACGAGCAGTACTTC. Translation gives CASQGSGYEQYF.

The chain couples TRBV6-6 to TRBJ1-1; D is ambiguous. This CDR3 contains 14 residues. From germline, CDR1 is MNHNY and CDR2 SVGAGI (reference sequence). Deletions cut 0 bases from V and 3 bases from J, with 8 bases between. The CDR3 here is CASSYSSRDTEAFF. Written as DNA, the CDR3 is TGTGCCAGCAGTTACTCGAGTCGTGACACTGAAGCTTTCTTT.

The V and J genes are TRBV6-6 and TRBJ1-3; D is unresolved. The germline V gene has CDR1 MNHNY and CDR2 SVGAGI (reference sequence). This CDR3 is 14 amino acids long. Trimming removed 5 bases at V and 1 base at J, with 9 bases between. The CDR3 reads CASSQAGSGNTIYF. Written as DNA, the CDR3 is TGTGCCAGCAGTCAAGCGGGGTCTGGAAACACCATATATTTT.

The count of this clone is one. The V call is TRBV11-2, the J call TRBJ2-7; TRBD1 agrees at 7 bases. With 4 bases clipped from V and 2 bases from J, the junction kept 8 bases outside the gene matches. There are 15 residues in the CDR3. Germline values: CDR1 SGHAT, CDR2 FQNNGV. CDR3 nucleotides: TGTGCCAGCAGCTGGGTGACAGGGTTTGCCTACGAGCAGTACTTC. Its protein product is CASSWVTGFAYEQYF.

The rearrangement joins TRBV19 to TRBJ2-7, with 9 bases lining up with TRBD1. Trimming at V came to 1 base and at J to 3 bases, leaving 4 bases not matched to a gene. Germline V gene data show CDR1 as LNHDA and CDR2 as SQIVND (reference sequence). The CDR3 contains 15 residues. The DNA for the CDR3 is TGTGCCAGTAGTATAGGGGACAGGGCTTTCTACGAGCAGTACTTC. It specifies CASSIGDRAFYEQYF.

The rearrangement links TRBV28 to TRBJ1-6; the match to TRBD1 covers 10 bases. Per the germline V gene, CDR1 is MDHEN and CDR2 is SYDVKM. The V segment lost 3 bases and the J segment 5 bases; nucleotides outside the gene matches: 4. The length of the CDR3 is 16 residues. The CDR3 loop reads CASSFGGTGDNSPLHF. The CDR3 DNA follows: TGTGCCAGCAGTTTTGGGGGGACAGGGGATAATTCACCCCTCCACTTT.

The CDR3 DNA is TGCGCCAGCAGAAAGGGAACAGGGGGCAGGGACACCGGGGAGCTGTTTTTT. This codes for CASRKGTGGRDTGELFF. V gene TRBV5-1 combines with J gene TRBJ2-2; 9 bases match TRBD1. The V gene end was trimmed by 5 bases and the J gene end by 3 bases; junction bases not matched to a gene: 11. Looked up from germline, CDR1 is SGHRS and CDR2 is YFSETQ. The CDR3 is 17 amino acids.

This sequence joins TRBV28 and TRBJ2-1; tentative D call: TRBD1 (5 bases). Germline lookup yields CDR1 MDHEN and CDR2 SYDVKM. The CDR3 extends over 17 amino acids. V lost 5 bases to trimming and J lost 0 bases, with 17 bases between them. The CDR3 nucleotides are TGTGCCAGCAGTCCCCAAGGGGCGAGATCCTCCTACAATGAGCAGTTCTTC. It yields the protein CASSPQGARSSYNEQFF.

The CDR3 region has the DNA TGTGCCAGCAGCCAGGAGGCTACAGGATATGCCTATGGCTACACCTTC. Protein sequence: CASSQEATGYAYGYTF. This chain connects TRBV4-2 to TRBJ1-2, with D possibly being TRBD1 (5 bases). V was shortened by 3 bases and J by 4 bases, with 18 bases between the two germline ends. Germline CDR1 and CDR2: LGHNA and YNFKEQ. This CDR3 is 16 amino acids long.

This clone was counted between two and nine times. V gene TRBV19 combines with J gene TRBJ2-7; 11 positions agree with TRBD2. Trimming at V came to 4 bases and at J to 4 bases, leaving 3 bases not matched to a gene. The CDR3 has 14 amino acids. The germline gives CDR1 LNHDA, CDR2 SQIVND (reference sequence). CDR3 DNA sequence: TGTGCCAGTAGTACTAGCGGGGGGTTTTACGAGCAGTACTTC. Residues: CASSTSGGFYEQYF.

This clone was counted between two and nine times. The rearrangement links TRBV6-2 or TRBV6-3 to TRBJ2-1, with TRBD1 matching 7 bases. This CDR3 has 15 amino acids. J lost 8 bases, V lost 6 bases, and 13 bases had no gene match. Germline assignment: CDR1 MNHEY and CDR2 SVGEGT. CDR3 bases: TGTGCCAGCAGCCCCGGGACAGCTGGACGGGATGAGCAGTTCTTC. It is translated as CASSPGTAGRDEQFF.

The chain is built from TRBV6-2 or TRBV6-3 and TRBJ1-2; D is possibly TRBD1 (6 bases). Germline CDR1 is MNHEY and CDR2 is SVGEGT. V was cut by 2 bases and J by 2 bases, with 9 bases left in between. The CDR3 consists of 14 residues. Here the CDR3 reads CASSYGDTNYGYTF. DNA of the CDR3: TGTGCCAGCAGTTACGGGGACACCAACTATGGCTACACCTTC.

This rearrangement joins TRBV3-1 (or the pseudogene TRBV3-2) to TRBJ1-6, with TRBD1 as a possible D gene (5 bases). The CDR3 extends over 16 amino acids. Germline CDR1 LGHDT, CDR2 YNNKEL (reference sequence). V shed 3 bases and J shed 3 bases, with 12 bases lying between them. As DNA, the CDR3 is TGTGCCAGCAGCCAGACAGCTGATATCTATAATTCACCCCTCCACTTT. It encodes CASSQTADIYNSPLHF.

This clone showed up just a few times. CDR3 amino acids: CASSPRDRVEDTQYF. CDR3 nucleotides: TGTGCCAGCAGCCCCCGGGACAGGGTTGAAGATACGCAGTATTTT. This chain joins TRBV5-5 and TRBJ2-3, with 9 positions matching TRBD1. The CDR3 length is 15 residues. J gave up 5 bases and V 4 bases, and 8 bases lay outside the gene matches. Germline CDR1 and CDR2: SGHKS and YYEKEE (reference sequence).

This chain connects TRBV9 to TRBJ2-4; possibly TRBD2 for D (5 bases). Per the germline V gene, CDR1 is SGDLS and CDR2 is YYNGEE. Trimming pared 4 bases from V and 9 bases from J, leaving 11 bases between. The CDR3 totals 12 residues. CDR3 amino acids: CASSLAGGIQYF. CDR3 DNA sequence: TGTGCCAGCAGCTTAGCAGGAGGCATTCAGTACTTC.

The CDR3 DNA sequence: TGTGCCAGTAGTAGAGAGGACAGTTCCGATGGCTACACCTTC. Residues: CASSREDSSDGYTF. The gene calls are TRBV19 and TRBJ1-2, with a possible D match to TRBD1 (6 bases). V was clipped by 4 bases and J by 6 bases, with 15 bases between them. CDR3 length equals 14 residues. Germline V gives CDR1 LNHDA, CDR2 SQIVND (reference sequence).

The chain is built from TRBV6-2 or TRBV6-3 and TRBJ1-1, with 9 bases fitting TRBD1. The CDR3 has 19 amino acids. J lost 2 bases, V lost 4 bases, and 17 bases had no gene match. Germline V lookup: CDR1 MNHEY, CDR2 SVGEGT. CDR3 nucleotides: TGTGCCAGCAGTTCACCGACAGTACAGGGGGCGCCCCGTAACACTGAAGCTTTCTTT. Its protein product is CASSSPTVQGAPRNTEAFF.

The chain joins TRBV2 to TRBJ1-5; 9 positions match TRBD1. The CDR3 is 17 amino acids. From germline, CDR1 is SNHLY and CDR2 FYNNEI. V lost 4 bases, J lost 4 bases, and 11 bases stayed unmatched. For the CDR3, the DNA is TGTGCCAGCAGTGCTCCTGGGGGGACAGGGACGAATCAGCCCCAGCATTTT. This gives the protein CASSAPGGTGTNQPQHF.